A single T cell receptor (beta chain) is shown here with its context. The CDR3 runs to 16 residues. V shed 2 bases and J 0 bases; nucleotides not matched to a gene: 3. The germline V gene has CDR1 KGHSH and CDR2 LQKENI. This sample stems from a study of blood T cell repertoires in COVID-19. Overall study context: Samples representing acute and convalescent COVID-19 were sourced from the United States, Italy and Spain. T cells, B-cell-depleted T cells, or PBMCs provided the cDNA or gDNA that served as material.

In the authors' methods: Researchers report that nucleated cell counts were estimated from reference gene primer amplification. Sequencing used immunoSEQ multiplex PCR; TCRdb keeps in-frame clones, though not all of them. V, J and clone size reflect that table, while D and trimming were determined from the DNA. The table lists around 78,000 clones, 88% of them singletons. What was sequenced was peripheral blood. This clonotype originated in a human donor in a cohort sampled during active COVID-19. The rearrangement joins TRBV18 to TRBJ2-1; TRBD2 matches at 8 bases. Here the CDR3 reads CASSPVAGLSYNEQFF. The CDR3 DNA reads TGTGCCAGCTCACCAGTAGCGGGGCTCTCCTACAATGAGCAGTTCTTC. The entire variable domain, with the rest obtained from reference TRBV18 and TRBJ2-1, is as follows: NAGVMQNPRHLVRRRGQEARLRCSPMKGHSHVYWYRQLPEEGLKFMVYLQKENIIDESGMPKERFSAEFPKEGPSILRIQQVVRGDSAAYFCASSPVAGLSYNEQFFGPGTRLTVL.